Listed below are T cell receptor beta chains from one sample, sequenced in a study of blood T cell repertoires in COVID-19. The method was immunoSEQ multiplex PCR; TCRdb's version includes in-frame clones alone and lacks a portion of them. Among more than 250,000 clones listed, around 90% were seen once. Sequencing input: peripheral blood. Receptor source: a man younger than 30 who had recovered from COVID-19. CDR3s include the opening cysteine and the closing phenylalanine or tryptophan. Fields, in order: clone size, D gene, J gene, V gene, CDR3 protein, CDR3 DNA. The D gene is left open where the match is weak. Size values are once, few and many counts, or a class for expanded clones, and some rows have none.

>NA|NA|TRBJ1-5|TRBV4-1
CASSRGGDQPQHF
TGCGCCAGCTCCCGGGGGGGGGATCAGCCCCAGCATTTT
>NA|TRBD1|TRBJ1-1|TRBV5-1
CASSPGTDGTEAFF
TGCGCCAGCAGCCCCGGGACAGATGGTACTGAAGCTTTCTTT
>NA|TRBD1|TRBJ2-1|TRBV7-3
CASSPPGQGYNEQFF
TGTGCCAGCAGCCCCCCGGGACAGGGTTACAATGAGCAGTTCTTC
>NA|NA|TRBJ1-3|TRBV23-1
CASRAGSIYF
TGCGCCAGTCGTGCAGGATCCATATATTTT
>NA|TRBD2|TRBJ2-4|TRBV5-8
CASRTLGGDIQYF
TGTGCCAGCAGGACCCTCGGGGGGGACATTCAGTACTTC
>few|NA|TRBJ1-2|TRBV15
CATSRSGGQREGYTF
TGTGCCACCAGCAGATCTGGTGGGCAGAGAGAGGGCTACACCTTC
>NA|NA|TRBJ2-5|TRBV29-1
CSVETGSSQETQYF
TGCAGCGTTGAAACAGGGAGTTCCCAAGAGACCCAGTACTTC
>NA|TRBD1|TRBJ1-4|TRBV5-1
CASSQGANEKLFF
TGCGCCAGCTCGCAGGGGGCTAATGAAAAACTGTTTTTT
>NA|TRBD1|TRBJ2-5|TRBV9
CASSVAPRTGTIQETQYF
TGTGCCAGCAGCGTAGCCCCTCGGACAGGTACTATCCAAGAGACCCAGTACTTC
>NA|TRBD1|TRBJ2-7|TRBV19
CASSIATGADYEQYF
TGTGCCAGTAGTATAGCGACAGGGGCTGACTACGAGCAGTACTTC
>NA|NA|TRBJ2-3|TRBV29-1
CSGLLGGTTDTQYF
TGCAGCGGCTTACTAGGAGGGACCACAGATACGCAGTATTTT
>NA|TRBD1|TRBJ1-6|TRBV4-2
CASSQEGTENSPLHF
TGTGCCAGCAGCCAAGAGGGGACAGAAAATTCACCCCTCCACTTT
>NA|NA|TRBJ2-7|TRBV19
CASSIDPADLYEQYF
TGTGCCAGTAGTATAGATCCAGCGGATCTCTACGAGCAGTACTTC
>NA|NA|TRBJ2-7|TRBV20-1
CSASGNYEQYF
TGCAGTGCTTCAGGGAACTACGAGCAGTACTTC
>NA|TRBD1|TRBJ1-2|TRBV4-3
CASSLAGTDYGYTF
TGCGCCAGCAGCCTCGCCGGGACAGACTATGGCTACACCTTC
>NA|NA|TRBJ2-5|TRBV6-5
CASSYDKRGPGAQYF
TGTGCCAGCAGTTATGATAAGAGGGGCCCAGGGGCCCAGTACTTC
>once|TRBD1|TRBJ1-6|TRBV9
CASSATTGGSPLHF
TGTGCCAGCAGCGCGACGACAGGGGGATCACCCCTCCACTTT
>once|NA|TRBJ2-2|TRBV27
CASSLSNYHTGELFF
TGTGCCAGCAGTTTATCGAACTACCACACCGGGGAGCTGTTTTTT
>once|NA|TRBJ1-1|TRBV2
CASSVAQGSTEAFF
TGTGCCAGCAGTGTCGCGCAGGGGTCCACTGAAGCTTTCTTT
>NA|TRBD1|TRBJ2-7|TRBV7-6
CASSLQGTGAYEQYF
TGTGCCAGCAGCTTACAAGGGACAGGGGCCTACGAGCAGTACTTC
>NA|NA|TRBJ1-4|TRBV4-1
CASSQTSRGGNEKLFF
TGCGCCAGCAGCCAAACCAGTAGGGGGGGAAATGAAAAACTGTTTTTT
>NA|TRBD2|TRBJ2-5|TRBV2
CASIRTSGGLPGETQYF
TGTGCCAGCATTCGGACTAGCGGGGGCCTCCCAGGAGAGACCCAGTACTTC
>NA|NA|TRBJ1-1|TRBV6-5
CASPSGNTEAFF
TGTGCCAGCCCCTCGGGGAACACTGAAGCTTTCTTT